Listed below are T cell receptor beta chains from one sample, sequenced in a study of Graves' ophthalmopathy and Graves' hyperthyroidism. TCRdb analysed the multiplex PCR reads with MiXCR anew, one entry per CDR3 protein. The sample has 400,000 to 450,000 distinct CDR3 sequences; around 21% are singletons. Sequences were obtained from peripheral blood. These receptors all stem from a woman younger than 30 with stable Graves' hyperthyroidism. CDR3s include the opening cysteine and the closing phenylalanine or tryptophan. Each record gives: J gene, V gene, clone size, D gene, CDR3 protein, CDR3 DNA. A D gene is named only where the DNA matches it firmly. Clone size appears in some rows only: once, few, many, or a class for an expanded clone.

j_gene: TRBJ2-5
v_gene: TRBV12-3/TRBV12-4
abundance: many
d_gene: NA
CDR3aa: CASSLAEETQYF
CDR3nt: TGTGCCAGCAGTTTGGCCGAAGAGACCCAGTACTTC

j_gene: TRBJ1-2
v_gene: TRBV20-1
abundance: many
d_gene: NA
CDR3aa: CSAWDTNYGYTF
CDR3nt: TGCAGTGCCTGGGACACGAACTATGGCTACACCTTC

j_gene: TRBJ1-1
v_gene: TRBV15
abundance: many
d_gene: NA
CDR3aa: CATSTEGDGNTEAFF
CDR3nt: TGTGCCACCAGCACCGAAGGGGACGGAAACACTGAAGCTTTCTTT

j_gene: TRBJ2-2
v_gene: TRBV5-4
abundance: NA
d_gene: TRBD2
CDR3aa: CASSLAPSGISTGELFF
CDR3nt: TGTGCCAGCAGCTTGGCCCCTAGCGGCATCTCAACCGGGGAGCTGTTTTTT

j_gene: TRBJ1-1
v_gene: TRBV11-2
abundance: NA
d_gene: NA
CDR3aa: CASSLGPGQIEAFF
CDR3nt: TGTGCCAGCAGCTTAGGACCGGGACAAATTGAAGCTTTCTTT

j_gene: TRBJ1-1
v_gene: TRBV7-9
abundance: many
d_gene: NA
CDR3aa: CASSFARGANTEAFF
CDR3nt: TGTGCCAGCAGCTTCGCTAGGGGAGCGAACACTGAAGCTTTCTTT

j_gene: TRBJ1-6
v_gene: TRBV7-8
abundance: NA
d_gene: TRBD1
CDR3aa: CASSSSGRQGGGSPLHF
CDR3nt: TGTGCCAGCAGCTCATCGGGGAGACAGGGAGGGGGCTCACCCCTCCACTTT

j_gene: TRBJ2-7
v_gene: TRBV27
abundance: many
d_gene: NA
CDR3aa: CASSLIWTERSYEQYF
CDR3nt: TGTGCCAGCAGTCTGATTTGGACGGAACGCTCCTACGAGCAGTACTTC

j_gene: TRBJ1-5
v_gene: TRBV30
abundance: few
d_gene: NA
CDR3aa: CAWGGLSNQPQHF
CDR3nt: TGTGCCTGGGGGGGTCTTAGCAATCAGCCCCAGCATTTT

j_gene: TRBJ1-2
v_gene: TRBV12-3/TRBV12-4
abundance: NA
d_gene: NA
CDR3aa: CASSYEVGPLNYGYTF
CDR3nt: TGTGCCAGCAGTTACGAGGTTGGACCTCTTAACTATGGCTACACCTTC

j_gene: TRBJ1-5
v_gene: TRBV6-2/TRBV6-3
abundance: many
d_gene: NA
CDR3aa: CASSNREDQPQHF
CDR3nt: TGTGCCAGCAGTAACCGGGAGGATCAGCCCCAGCATTTT

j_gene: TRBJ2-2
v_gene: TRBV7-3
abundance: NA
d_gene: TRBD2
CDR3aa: CASSLLAGANTGEMFF
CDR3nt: TGTGCCAGCAGCCTCCTAGCGGGGGCAAACACCGGGGAGATGTTTTTT

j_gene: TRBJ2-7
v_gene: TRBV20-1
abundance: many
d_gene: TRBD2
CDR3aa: CSARDDQRGDEQYF
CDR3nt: TGCAGTGCTAGAGATGACCAGCGGGGGGACGAGCAGTACTTC

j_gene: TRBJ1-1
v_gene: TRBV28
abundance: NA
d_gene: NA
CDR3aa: CASSKSSDRTNTEAFF
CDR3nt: TGTGCCAGCAGCAAATCCTCGGACAGAACGAACACTGAAGCTTTCTTT

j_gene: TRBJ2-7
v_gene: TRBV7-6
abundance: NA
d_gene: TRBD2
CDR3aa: CASSFLAGGYEQYF
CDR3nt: TGTGCCAGCAGCTTCTTAGCGGGGGGGTACGAGCAGTACTTC

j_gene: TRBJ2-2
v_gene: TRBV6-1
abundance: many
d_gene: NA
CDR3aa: CASSLLAGLSNTGELFF
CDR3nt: TGTGCCAGCAGTCTGTTGGCGGGCCTTTCGAACACCGGGGAGCTGTTTTTT

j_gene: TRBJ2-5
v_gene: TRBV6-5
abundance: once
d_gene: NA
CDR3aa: CASSYRLKQETQYF
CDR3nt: TGTGCCAGCAGTTACCGGCTAAAACAAGAGACCCAGTACTTC

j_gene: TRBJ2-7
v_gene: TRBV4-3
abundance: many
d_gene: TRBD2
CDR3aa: CASSQGLATYEQYF
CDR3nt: TGCGCCAGCAGCCAAGGACTAGCGACCTACGAGCAGTACTTC

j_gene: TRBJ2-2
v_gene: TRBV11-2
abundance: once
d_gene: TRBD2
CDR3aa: CASSYRLAGEAGELFF
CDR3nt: TGTGCCAGCAGCTACCGACTAGCGGGAGAGGCCGGGGAGCTGTTTTTT

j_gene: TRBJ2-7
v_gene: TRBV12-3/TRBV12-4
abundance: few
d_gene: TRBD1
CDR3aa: CASSRRTGVGEQYF
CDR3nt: TGTGCCAGCAGTCGGAGAACAGGGGTTGGCGAGCAGTACTTC

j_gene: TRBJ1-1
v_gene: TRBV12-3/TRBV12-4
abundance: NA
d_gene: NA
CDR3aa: CAAGRGGTEAFF
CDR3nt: TGTGCCGCGGGGCGGGGTGGGACTGAAGCTTTCTTT

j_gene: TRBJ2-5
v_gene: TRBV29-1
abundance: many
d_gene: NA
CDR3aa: CSVRLDSPTQYF
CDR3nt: TGCAGCGTTAGGCTAGACAGCCCGACCCAGTACTTC

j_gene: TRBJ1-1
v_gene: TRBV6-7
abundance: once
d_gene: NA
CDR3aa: CARKEGDGTEAFF
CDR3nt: TGTGCCAGGAAGGAGGGCGATGGAACTGAAGCTTTCTTT

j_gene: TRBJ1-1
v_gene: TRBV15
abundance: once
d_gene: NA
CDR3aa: CATSRPGAWTEAFF
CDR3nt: TGTGCCACCAGCAGACCGGGGGCATGGACTGAAGCTTTCTTT

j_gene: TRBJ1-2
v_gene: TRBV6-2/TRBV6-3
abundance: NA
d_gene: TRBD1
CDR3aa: CASRPDRVYGYTF
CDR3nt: TGTGCCAGCAGGCCAGACAGGGTTTATGGCTACACCTTC

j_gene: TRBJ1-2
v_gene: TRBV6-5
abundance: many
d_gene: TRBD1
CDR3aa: CASSPGGGYYGYTF
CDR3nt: TGTGCCAGCAGCCCAGGGGGGGGATACTATGGCTACACCTTC

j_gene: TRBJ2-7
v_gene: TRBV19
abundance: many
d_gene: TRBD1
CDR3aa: CASSPGTGGLNEQYF
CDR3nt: TGTGCCAGTAGTCCTGGGACAGGGGGCCTAAACGAGCAGTACTTC

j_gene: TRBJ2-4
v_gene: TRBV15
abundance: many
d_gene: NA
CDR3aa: CATSRDPRRAGAKNIQYF
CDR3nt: TGTGCCACCAGCAGAGATCCCCGCAGGGCTGGGGCCAAAAACATTCAGTACTTC

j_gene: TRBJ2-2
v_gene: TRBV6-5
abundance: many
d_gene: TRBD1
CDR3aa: CASSYSNRGTGELFF
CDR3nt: TGTGCCAGCAGTTACTCGAACAGGGGCACCGGGGAGCTGTTTTTT

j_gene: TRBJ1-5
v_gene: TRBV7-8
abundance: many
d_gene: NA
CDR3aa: CASSIGAGQNQPQHF
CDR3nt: TGTGCCAGCAGCATAGGGGCAGGGCAAAATCAGCCCCAGCATTTT

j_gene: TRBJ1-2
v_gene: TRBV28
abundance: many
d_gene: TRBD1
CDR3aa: CASETGGRRNTF
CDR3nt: TGTGCCAGCGAGACAGGGGGCAGGAGGAATACCTTC

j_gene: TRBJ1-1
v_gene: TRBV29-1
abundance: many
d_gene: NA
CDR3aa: CSVNPWREAFF
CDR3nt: TGCAGCGTGAATCCTTGGCGGGAAGCTTTCTTT

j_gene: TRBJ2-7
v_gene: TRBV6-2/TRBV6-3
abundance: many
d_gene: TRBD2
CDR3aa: CASSRTSGIDEQYF
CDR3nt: TGTGCCAGCAGTCGGACTAGCGGGATTGACGAGCAGTACTTC

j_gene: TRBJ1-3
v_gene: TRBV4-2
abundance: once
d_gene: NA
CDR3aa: CASSQDRFASGNTIYF
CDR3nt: TGTGCCAGCAGCCAAGATCGATTCGCCAGTGGAAACACCATATATTTT

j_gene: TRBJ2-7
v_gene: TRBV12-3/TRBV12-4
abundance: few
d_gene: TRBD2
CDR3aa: CASSFGAGGLKPYEQYF
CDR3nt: TGTGCCAGCAGTTTTGGTGCGGGGGGGCTAAAGCCCTACGAGCAGTACTTC

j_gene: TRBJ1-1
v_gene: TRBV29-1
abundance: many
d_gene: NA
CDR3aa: CSVESARANVAFF
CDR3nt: TGCAGCGTTGAATCGGCCAGGGCTAATGTAGCTTTCTTT

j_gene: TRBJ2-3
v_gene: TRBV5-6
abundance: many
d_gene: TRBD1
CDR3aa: CASSLGLRTGPTDTQYF
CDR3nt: TGTGCCAGCAGCTTGGGGTTAAGGACAGGACCCACAGATACGCAGTATTTT

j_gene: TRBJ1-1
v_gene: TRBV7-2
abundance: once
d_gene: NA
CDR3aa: CASLHRAKEAFF
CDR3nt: TGTGCCAGCTTACACAGGGCCAAAGAAGCTTTCTTT

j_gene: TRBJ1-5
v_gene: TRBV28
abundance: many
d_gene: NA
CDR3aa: CASKAWPRHQPQHF
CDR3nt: TGTGCCAGCAAAGCATGGCCAAGGCATCAGCCCCAGCATTTT

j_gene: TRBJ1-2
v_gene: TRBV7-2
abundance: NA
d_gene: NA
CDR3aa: CASSRLSGTIYGYTF
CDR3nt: TGTGCCAGCAGCCGCCTTTCAGGCACCATCTATGGCTACACCTTC

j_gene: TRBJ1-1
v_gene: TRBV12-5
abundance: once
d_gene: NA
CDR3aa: CASGPGRTNTEAFF
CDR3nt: TGTGCTAGTGGCCCGGGACGGACGAACACTGAAGCTTTCTTT

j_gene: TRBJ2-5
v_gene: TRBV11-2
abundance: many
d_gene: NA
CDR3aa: CASSPELTGHETQYF
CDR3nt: TGTGCCAGCAGCCCTGAACTCACAGGGCATGAGACCCAGTACTTC

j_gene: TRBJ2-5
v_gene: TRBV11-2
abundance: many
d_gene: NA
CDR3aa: CASSLDGGAYQETQYF
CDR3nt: TGTGCCAGCAGCTTAGATGGGGGGGCTTACCAAGAGACCCAGTACTTC

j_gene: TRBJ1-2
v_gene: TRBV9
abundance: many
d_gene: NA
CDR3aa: CASSVASLPGDGYTF
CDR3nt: TGTGCCAGCAGCGTAGCTTCGCTGCCAGGGGATGGCTACACCTTC

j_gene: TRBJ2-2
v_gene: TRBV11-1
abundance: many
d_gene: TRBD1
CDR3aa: CASSPSQGARTGELFF
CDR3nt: TGTGCCAGCAGCCCATCCCAGGGGGCGCGAACCGGGGAGCTGTTTTTT

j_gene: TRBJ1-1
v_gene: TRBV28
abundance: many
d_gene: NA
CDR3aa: CASSLAFEGTEAFF
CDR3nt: TGTGCCAGCAGTTTAGCCTTTGAGGGAACTGAAGCTTTCTTT

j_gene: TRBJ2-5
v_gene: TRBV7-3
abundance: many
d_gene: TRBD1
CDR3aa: CASSPHGGTGGRETQYF
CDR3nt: TGTGCCAGCAGCCCCCATGGAGGGACAGGGGGCCGAGAGACCCAGTACTTC

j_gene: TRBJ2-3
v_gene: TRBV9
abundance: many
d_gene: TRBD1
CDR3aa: CASSPTSGTGGTDTQYF
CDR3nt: TGTGCCAGCAGCCCGACTTCCGGGACAGGGGGCACAGATACGCAGTATTTT